The clone carrying this T cell receptor beta chain was recorded a few times. What it binds is unknown. The source of the sample is a study of glioma-infiltrating T cells. Findings of the study overall: Non-neoplastic patients had below-expected tissue-blood divergence, while all gliomas exceeded expectation. Tissue and blood shared very few CDR3 sequences.

Amplification of TCR alpha and beta CDR3 regions from RNA used iRepertoire nested multiplex PCR. Input was roughly 100-450 ng of tissue mRNA or PBMC total RNA. TCRdb independently ran MiXCR on the multiplex PCR reads; one entry per CDR3 protein. The table records 150,000 or so distinct CDR3 sequences, 39% of them present only once. Germline-derived CDR1 and CDR2 are MNHNS and SASEGT. The V end lost 6 bases, the J end lost 4 bases, and 13 bases lay between the germline ends. The CDR3 has 14 amino acids. This sequence originates from a human donor with low-grade glioma or glioblastoma, undergoing nonglioma brain surgery, or in good health (not recorded which). The sequenced sample was glioma tissue, nonneoplastic brain tissue, or PBMCs (not recorded which). The rearrangement links TRBV6-1 to TRBJ2-1; TRBD1 is a possible D gene (6 bases). The CDR3 loop is CASSDRSTYNEQFF. The CDR3 coding sequence is TGTGCCAGCAGCGACAGGAGTACATACAATGAGCAGTTCTTC.